A selection of T cell receptor beta chains follows, all from one sample in a study of spatial heterogeneity in lung cancer. TCRdb reprocessed the 5' RACE reads via MiXCR and lists one record per CDR3 protein. The sample includes 20,000 to 30,000 distinct CDR3 sequences, approximately 4.8% of them seen just once. Sequenced here: PBMCs, sampled at surgery. These receptors were taken from a male donor with early-stage non-small cell lung cancer. Both conserved end residues are part of each CDR3. The D gene is left open where the match is weak. Size is omitted from some rows. Given values are once, few, many or a class for expanded clones.

j_call: TRBJ2-2; v_call: TRBV5-1; cdr3_length: 18; d_call: TRBD1; clone_size: many; cdr3_nt: TGCGCCAGCAGTCTTCGGACGGGTGCAGGGGGCGTTGGCGGGGAGCTGTTTTTT; cdr3_aa: CASSLRTGAGGVGGELFF
j_call: TRBJ2-3; v_call: TRBV11-2; cdr3_length: 17; d_call: TRBD2; clone_size: many; cdr3_nt: TGTGCCAGCAGCTTCACCAGACTAGCGGGAGGTACAGATACGCAGTATTTT; cdr3_aa: CASSFTRLAGGTDTQYF
j_call: TRBJ2-1; v_call: TRBV28; cdr3_length: 13; d_call: TRBD1; clone_size: medium-sized; cdr3_nt: TGTGCCAGCAGTCAACAGGGGGCTAACTCACCGTTCTTC; cdr3_aa: CASSQQGANSPFF
j_call: TRBJ2-3; v_call: TRBV21-1; cdr3_length: 15; d_call: .; clone_size: many; cdr3_nt: TGTGCCAGCAGCAAATTGAGGCAGGGAACAGATACGCAGTATTTT; cdr3_aa: CASSKLRQGTDTQYF
j_call: TRBJ1-4; v_call: TRBV20-1; cdr3_length: 14; d_call: TRBD1; clone_size: many; cdr3_nt: TGCAGTGCTAGCCCGGGACAGCTTAATGAAAAACTGTTTTTT; cdr3_aa: CSASPGQLNEKLFF
j_call: TRBJ1-5; v_call: TRBV28; cdr3_length: 12; d_call: .; clone_size: many; cdr3_nt: TGTGCCAGCAGTTTTGGGTATCAGCCCCAGCATTTT; cdr3_aa: CASSFGYQPQHF
j_call: TRBJ1-5; v_call: TRBV24-1; cdr3_length: 14; d_call: .; clone_size: many; cdr3_nt: TGTGCCACCAGTGAACCAGGCAGTACAAAGCCCCAGCATTTT; cdr3_aa: CATSEPGSTKPQHF
j_call: TRBJ2-1; v_call: TRBV12-3/TRBV12-4; cdr3_length: 14; d_call: .; clone_size: many; cdr3_nt: TGTGCCAGCAGTTTGGGTGGGACCAGCAATGAGCAGTTCTTC; cdr3_aa: CASSLGGTSNEQFF
j_call: TRBJ2-7; v_call: TRBV24-1; cdr3_length: 15; d_call: .; clone_size: many; cdr3_nt: TGTGCCACCAGTGATTCCCGGGGACTCTTATACGAGCAGTACTTC; cdr3_aa: CATSDSRGLLYEQYF
j_call: TRBJ2-5; v_call: TRBV6-1; cdr3_length: 15; d_call: .; clone_size: many; cdr3_nt: TGTGCCAGCAGCCTATCTGGGGGGCTATCGGAGACCCAGTACTTC; cdr3_aa: CASSLSGGLSETQYF
j_call: TRBJ2-7; v_call: TRBV28; cdr3_length: 14; d_call: TRBD1; clone_size: many; cdr3_nt: TGTGCCAGCACTACCGGGACAGGGGTGGACGAGCAGTACTTC; cdr3_aa: CASTTGTGVDEQYF
j_call: TRBJ2-3; v_call: TRBV6-2/TRBV6-3; cdr3_length: 15; d_call: .; clone_size: many; cdr3_nt: TGTGCCAGCAGGGATGGGGGAGAAGGCACAGATACGCAGTATTTT; cdr3_aa: CASRDGGEGTDTQYF
j_call: TRBJ1-4; v_call: TRBV4-3; cdr3_length: 16; d_call: .; clone_size: many; cdr3_nt: TGCGCCAGCAGCTCAGGCGGGGGGGCAGTTAATGAAAAACTGTTTTTT; cdr3_aa: CASSSGGGAVNEKLFF
j_call: TRBJ2-7; v_call: TRBV5-4; cdr3_length: 15; d_call: TRBD2; clone_size: few; cdr3_nt: TGTGCCAGCAGCCCGACTAGCGGGAGCTCCTACGAGCAGTACTTC; cdr3_aa: CASSPTSGSSYEQYF
j_call: TRBJ2-3; v_call: TRBV28; cdr3_length: 14; d_call: TRBD2; clone_size: many; cdr3_nt: TGTGCCAGCAGCGAGGGGCAGCGGGGGGATACGCAGTATTTT; cdr3_aa: CASSEGQRGDTQYF
j_call: TRBJ2-1; v_call: TRBV4-3; cdr3_length: 15; d_call: .; clone_size: many; cdr3_nt: TGCGCCAGCAGCCAAGATTGGCGCCCAGCCGGGGAGCAGTTCTTC; cdr3_aa: CASSQDWRPAGEQFF
j_call: TRBJ1-4; v_call: TRBV7-8; cdr3_length: 14; d_call: .; clone_size: many; cdr3_nt: TGTGCCAGCAGCCCCATGGCAGTCCGGGAAAAACTGTTTTTT; cdr3_aa: CASSPMAVREKLFF
j_call: TRBJ2-5; v_call: TRBV20-1; cdr3_length: 13; d_call: TRBD2; clone_size: many; cdr3_nt: TGCAGTGCTATATCAGCGGGAGAAGAGACCCAGTACTTC; cdr3_aa: CSAISAGEETQYF
j_call: TRBJ2-2; v_call: TRBV9; cdr3_length: 15; d_call: TRBD1; clone_size: many; cdr3_nt: TGTGCCAGCAGCGTAGGGGACAGGGAAACCGGGGAGCTGTTTTTT; cdr3_aa: CASSVGDRETGELFF
j_call: TRBJ1-3; v_call: TRBV7-6; cdr3_length: 15; d_call: .; clone_size: many; cdr3_nt: TGTGCCAGCAGCTTAGACCGGAGCTCTGGAAACACCATATATTTT; cdr3_aa: CASSLDRSSGNTIYF
j_call: TRBJ2-3; v_call: TRBV18; cdr3_length: 13; d_call: .; clone_size: many; cdr3_nt: TGTGCCAGCTCCTTAACCGGGGCAGATACGCAGTATTTT; cdr3_aa: CASSLTGADTQYF
j_call: TRBJ1-5; v_call: TRBV2; cdr3_length: 14; d_call: .; clone_size: many; cdr3_nt: TGTGCCAGCAGTGTACAGGGTAGCAATCAGCCCCAGCATTTT; cdr3_aa: CASSVQGSNQPQHF
j_call: TRBJ1-6; v_call: TRBV7-2; cdr3_length: 14; d_call: TRBD1; clone_size: medium-sized; cdr3_nt: TGTGCCAGCGACAGGGGGCAAAGGAATTCACCCCTCCACTTT; cdr3_aa: CASDRGQRNSPLHF
j_call: TRBJ2-6; v_call: TRBV6-5; cdr3_length: 15; d_call: TRBD2; clone_size: many; cdr3_nt: TGTGCCAGCATGGAGGGAGGGAACTGGGCCAACGTCCTGACTTTC; cdr3_aa: CASMEGGNWANVLTF
j_call: TRBJ2-2; v_call: TRBV5-1; cdr3_length: 15; d_call: .; clone_size: medium-sized; cdr3_nt: TGCGCCAGCAGCTCGGGAACCGGGGCTACCGGGGAGCTGTTTTTT; cdr3_aa: CASSSGTGATGELFF
j_call: TRBJ2-5; v_call: TRBV5-1; cdr3_length: 12; d_call: .; clone_size: many; cdr3_nt: TGCGCCACATCGGGGCTTGGGGAGACCCAGTACTTC; cdr3_aa: CATSGLGETQYF
j_call: TRBJ1-6; v_call: TRBV5-1; cdr3_length: 16; d_call: TRBD1; clone_size: many; cdr3_nt: TGCGCCAGCAGCTCGACAGGGGCATACTACAATTCACCCCTCCACTTT; cdr3_aa: CASSSTGAYYNSPLHF
j_call: TRBJ2-2; v_call: TRBV20-1; cdr3_length: 17; d_call: TRBD2; clone_size: medium-sized; cdr3_nt: TGCAGTGCTCCCGGGACTAGCGGGAGTGAGAACACCGGGGAGCTGTTTTTT; cdr3_aa: CSAPGTSGSENTGELFF
j_call: TRBJ1-2; v_call: TRBV30; cdr3_length: 12; d_call: .; clone_size: many; cdr3_nt: TGTGCCTGGAGCCCCGGGGGCTATGGCTACACCTTC; cdr3_aa: CAWSPGGYGYTF
j_call: TRBJ1-1; v_call: TRBV28; cdr3_length: 15; d_call: .; clone_size: many; cdr3_nt: TGTGCCAGCAGTCCGGTCCTTGGGCGGCACGTCGAAGCTTTCTTT; cdr3_aa: CASSPVLGRHVEAFF
j_call: TRBJ2-3; v_call: TRBV2; cdr3_length: 14; d_call: .; clone_size: many; cdr3_nt: TGTGCCAGCAGTACGTCTGCTGGCACAGATACGCAGTATTTT; cdr3_aa: CASSTSAGTDTQYF
j_call: TRBJ1-3; v_call: TRBV12-3/TRBV12-4; cdr3_length: 12; d_call: .; clone_size: many; cdr3_nt: TGTGCCAACACCTACTCTGGAAACACCATATATTTT; cdr3_aa: CANTYSGNTIYF
j_call: TRBJ2-5; v_call: TRBV5-1; cdr3_length: 14; d_call: .; clone_size: many; cdr3_nt: TGCGCCAGCAGCTTGGATGGGCAAAGGGAGACCCAGTACTTC; cdr3_aa: CASSLDGQRETQYF
j_call: TRBJ1-3; v_call: TRBV29-1; cdr3_length: 14; d_call: .; clone_size: many; cdr3_nt: TGCAGCGTCGCGGAGGGGAGCTCTGGAAACACCATATATTTT; cdr3_aa: CSVAEGSSGNTIYF
j_call: TRBJ2-1; v_call: TRBV11-2; cdr3_length: 16; d_call: TRBD2; clone_size: many; cdr3_nt: TGTGCCAGCAGCCCCGAGGGGGTAGCGGGGTACAATGAGCAGTTCTTC; cdr3_aa: CASSPEGVAGYNEQFF
j_call: TRBJ2-2; v_call: TRBV11-3; cdr3_length: 16; d_call: TRBD2; clone_size: many; cdr3_nt: TGTGCCAGCAGCCAGTCCGGGCTAGCGGGGTCCGGGGAGCTGTTTTTT; cdr3_aa: CASSQSGLAGSGELFF
j_call: TRBJ2-2; v_call: TRBV5-1; cdr3_length: 15; d_call: .; clone_size: many; cdr3_nt: TGCGCCAGCAGCTTCCGTCCCCCGGGAACCGGGGAGCTGTTTTTT; cdr3_aa: CASSFRPPGTGELFF
j_call: TRBJ1-2; v_call: TRBV2; cdr3_length: 11; d_call: .; clone_size: few; cdr3_nt: TGTGCCAGCAGTGGGAGCAGGGGTGAGACCTTC; cdr3_aa: CASSGSRGETF
j_call: TRBJ1-4; v_call: TRBV28; cdr3_length: 14; d_call: .; clone_size: many; cdr3_nt: TGTGCCAGCACCAGGGGAGGCACTAATGAAAAACTGTTTTTT; cdr3_aa: CASTRGGTNEKLFF
j_call: TRBJ2-5; v_call: TRBV6-6; cdr3_length: 15; d_call: TRBD1; clone_size: .; cdr3_nt: TGTGCCAGCATTTACCCCGACAGGGTCCAAGAGACCCAGTACTTC; cdr3_aa: CASIYPDRVQETQYF
j_call: TRBJ2-7; v_call: TRBV5-4; cdr3_length: 14; d_call: TRBD1; clone_size: many; cdr3_nt: TGTGCCAGCAGTCTTGGACAGGAATCCTACGAGCAGTACTTC; cdr3_aa: CASSLGQESYEQYF
j_call: TRBJ1-4; v_call: TRBV12-3/TRBV12-4; cdr3_length: 13; d_call: .; clone_size: many; cdr3_nt: TGTGCCAGCAGTTCCAGGCTCAATGAAAAACTGTTTTTT; cdr3_aa: CASSSRLNEKLFF
j_call: TRBJ1-2; v_call: TRBV29-1; cdr3_length: 14; d_call: TRBD1; clone_size: many; cdr3_nt: TGCAGCGTTGAACCAATCCAGGGGGCGCGTGGCTACACCTTC; cdr3_aa: CSVEPIQGARGYTF
j_call: TRBJ1-1; v_call: TRBV2; cdr3_length: 15; d_call: .; clone_size: many; cdr3_nt: TGTGCCAGCAGTGAAGCCCGGGTCATGAACACTGAAGCTTTCTTT; cdr3_aa: CASSEARVMNTEAFF
j_call: TRBJ2-7; v_call: TRBV6-1; cdr3_length: 13; d_call: .; clone_size: few; cdr3_nt: TGTGCCAGCAGCAGCCTAGCGAACTACGAGCAGTACTTC; cdr3_aa: CASSSLANYEQYF
j_call: TRBJ1-6; v_call: TRBV6-2/TRBV6-3; cdr3_length: 15; d_call: .; clone_size: many; cdr3_nt: TGTGCCAGCAGCAGCCCGCCACAAGGGAATTCACCCCTCCACTTT; cdr3_aa: CASSSPPQGNSPLHF
j_call: TRBJ2-5; v_call: TRBV14; cdr3_length: 15; d_call: .; clone_size: many; cdr3_nt: TGTGCCAGCAGCCAAGATGGGGGCCCGGGGAGGACCCAGTACTTC; cdr3_aa: CASSQDGGPGRTQYF
j_call: TRBJ2-2; v_call: TRBV25-1; cdr3_length: 14; d_call: TRBD1; clone_size: many; cdr3_nt: TGTGCCAGCTTGGGACAGACGAACACCGGGGAGCTGTTTTTT; cdr3_aa: CASLGQTNTGELFF
j_call: TRBJ1-1; v_call: TRBV27; cdr3_length: 15; d_call: .; clone_size: many; cdr3_nt: TGTGCCAGCAGTTTAAGGGTCAGTCTGAACACTGAAGCTTTCTTT; cdr3_aa: CASSLRVSLNTEAFF
j_call: TRBJ2-2; v_call: TRBV27; cdr3_length: 17; d_call: TRBD1; clone_size: many; cdr3_nt: TGTGCCAGCACTGGGGGGACAGGGTCACTGAACACCGGGGAGCTGTTTTTT; cdr3_aa: CASTGGTGSLNTGELFF
j_call: TRBJ2-2; v_call: TRBV6-2/TRBV6-3; cdr3_length: 16; d_call: TRBD2; clone_size: many; cdr3_nt: TGTGCCAGCAGTTACCCTAGCGGCTATAGGCGCGGGGAGCTGTTTTTT; cdr3_aa: CASSYPSGYRRGELFF
j_call: TRBJ2-1; v_call: TRBV20-1; cdr3_length: 12; d_call: TRBD2; clone_size: many; cdr3_nt: TGCAGTGCTAGACTAGCGGGCGGCGGGCATCTCTTC; cdr3_aa: CSARLAGGGHLF
j_call: TRBJ2-1; v_call: TRBV9; cdr3_length: 12; d_call: .; clone_size: many; cdr3_nt: TGTGCCAGCAGCGTTGCTATGGGTGAGCAGTTCTTC; cdr3_aa: CASSVAMGEQFF
j_call: TRBJ2-7; v_call: TRBV10-3; cdr3_length: 15; d_call: TRBD2; clone_size: medium-sized; cdr3_nt: TGTGCCTCTCATCCATCCGGGGGGAGCTCCTACGAGCAGTACTTC; cdr3_aa: CASHPSGGSSYEQYF
j_call: TRBJ2-3; v_call: TRBV28; cdr3_length: 14; d_call: .; clone_size: .; cdr3_nt: TGTGCCAGCGGGGAGGACGGTCCCACAGATACGCAGTATTTT; cdr3_aa: CASGEDGPTDTQYF
j_call: TRBJ2-2; v_call: TRBV7-2; cdr3_length: 17; d_call: TRBD2; clone_size: many; cdr3_nt: TGTGCCAGCAGCTTACTTATAGGGACTAGGAACACCGGGGAGCTGTTTTTT; cdr3_aa: CASSLLIGTRNTGELFF
j_call: TRBJ2-2; v_call: TRBV7-9; cdr3_length: 14; d_call: .; clone_size: many; cdr3_nt: TGTGCCCTTGATTACAGGCTCGGTTCCGGGGAGCTGTTTTTT; cdr3_aa: CALDYRLGSGELFF
j_call: TRBJ1-5; v_call: TRBV20-1; cdr3_length: 13; d_call: TRBD1; clone_size: many; cdr3_nt: TGCAGTGCCCCGGACAGGGAGGGCCAGCCCCAGCATTTT; cdr3_aa: CSAPDREGQPQHF
j_call: TRBJ1-1; v_call: TRBV27; cdr3_length: 14; d_call: .; clone_size: few; cdr3_nt: TGTGCCAGCATACATCCTTTGGGGAGCCAAAGGGCTTTCTTT; cdr3_aa: CASIHPLGSQRAFF
j_call: TRBJ1-6; v_call: TRBV7-9; cdr3_length: 12; d_call: .; clone_size: many; cdr3_nt: TGTGCCATATCAGGGTCGGATTCACCCCTCCACTTT; cdr3_aa: CAISGSDSPLHF